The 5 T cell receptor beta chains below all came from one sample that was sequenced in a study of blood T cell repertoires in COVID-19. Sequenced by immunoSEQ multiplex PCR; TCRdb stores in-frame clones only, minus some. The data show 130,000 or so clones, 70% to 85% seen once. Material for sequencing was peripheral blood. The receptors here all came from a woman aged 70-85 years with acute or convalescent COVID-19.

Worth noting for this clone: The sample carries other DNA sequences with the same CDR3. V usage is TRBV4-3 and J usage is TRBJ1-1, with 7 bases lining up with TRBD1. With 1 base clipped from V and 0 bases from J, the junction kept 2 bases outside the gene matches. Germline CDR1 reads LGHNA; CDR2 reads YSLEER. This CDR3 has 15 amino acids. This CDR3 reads CASSQVGQMNTEAFF. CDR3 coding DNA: TGCGCCAGCAGCCAAGTGGGACAGATGAACACTGAAGCTTTCTTT.

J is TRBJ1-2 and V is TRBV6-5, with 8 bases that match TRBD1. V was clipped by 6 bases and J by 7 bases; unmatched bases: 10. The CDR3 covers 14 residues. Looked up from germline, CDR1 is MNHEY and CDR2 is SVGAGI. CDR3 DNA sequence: TGTGCCAGCAGGTATCAGGGGGCGCGAGCTGGCTACACCTTC. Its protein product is CASRYQGARAGYTF.

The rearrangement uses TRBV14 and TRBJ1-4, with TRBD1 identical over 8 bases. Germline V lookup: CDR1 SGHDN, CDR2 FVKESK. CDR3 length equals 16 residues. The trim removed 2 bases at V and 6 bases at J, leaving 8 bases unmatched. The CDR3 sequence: CASSQMWDRPYEKLFF. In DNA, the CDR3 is TGTGCCAGCAGCCAAATGTGGGACAGGCCGTATGAAAAACTGTTTTTT.

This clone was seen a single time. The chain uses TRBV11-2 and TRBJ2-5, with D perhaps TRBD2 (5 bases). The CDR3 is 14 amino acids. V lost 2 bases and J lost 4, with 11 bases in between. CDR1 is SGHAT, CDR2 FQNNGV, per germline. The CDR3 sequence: CASSLTGVLETQYF. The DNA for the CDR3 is TGTGCCAGCAGCTTAACCGGGGTATTAGAGACCCAGTACTTC.

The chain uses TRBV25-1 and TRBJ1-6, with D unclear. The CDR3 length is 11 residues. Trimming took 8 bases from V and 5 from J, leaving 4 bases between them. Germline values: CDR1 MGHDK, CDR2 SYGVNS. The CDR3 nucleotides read TGTGCCAGCGGCCATAATTCACCCCTCCACTTT. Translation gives CASGHNSPLHF.